This T cell receptor (beta chain) came from a study of T cell responses to AZD1222 COVID-19 vaccine. Study observations and caveats: Epitopes outside B.1.351 and B.1.1.7 mutated regions reportedly drew nearly half of spike TCRs.

CDR3 length equals 15 residues. CDR1 and CDR2 from the germline V gene are MNHNY and SVGAGI (reference sequence). Between the trimmed V and J ends, which lost 8 bases and 1 base, there was a span of 18 bases. Clones were read by immunoSEQ multiplex PCR, and TCRdb kept only the in-frame ones, dropping some. The table lists 150,000 to 200,000 clones, 85% to 95% of them singletons. Whether given at about 4 or about 12 weeks, second doses were pooled. On this clone: No antigen is known for it.

The sample here was peripheral blood, taken 28 days after the second AZD1222 dose. The TCR originated in an adult who received the AZD1222 COVID-19 vaccine. The chain combines TRBV6-6 with TRBJ2-7, with D tentatively TRBD1 (7 bases). The CDR3 spells CASGPQQGTSYEQYF. The CDR3 DNA is TGTGCCAGCGGCCCGCAACAGGGGACTTCCTACGAGCAGTACTTC.